This section outlines one TCR beta chain sequence together with its context. Antigen: not known. Criteria for exclusion of patients were uncontrolled infection, other autoimmune disease, pregnancy or lactation. PBMCs came from more than 8.5 ml fresh peripheral blood. Researchers took RNA transcripts and amplified the TCR beta CDR3 regions from them. HTBI primers were used for first-round RT-PCR of the TCR CDR3. TCRdb redid the calling of the multiplex PCR reads with MiXCR, one entry per CDR3 protein. The sample consists of a few hundred thousand distinct CDR3 sequences, about 20% of them appearing once. The source of the sample is a study of T cells in Graves' hyperthyroidism and ophthalmopathy. The CDR3 is 19 amino acids. Trimming at V came to 2 bases and at J to 0 bases, leaving 10 bases not matched to a gene. The germline CDR1 and CDR2 sequences are SGHVS and FNYEAQ. Study-level findings and limits: Researchers report that a 13 V-J model separated ophthalmopathy from stable hyperthyroidism. Among thyroid clonotypes expanded above 0.001, most also appeared in blood.

Sequencing input: blood. The sequence was obtained from a man between 25 and 39 years old with Graves' ophthalmopathy. This chain connects TRBV7-6 to TRBJ2-1; TRBD2 matches at 10 bases. Here the CDR3 DNA reads TGTGCCAGCAGCTTATTAACCACAGCTAGCGGGAGCTCCTACAATGAGCAGTTCTTC. Its translation is CASSLLTTASGSSYNEQFF. Together with reference TRBV7-6 and TRBJ2-1, the CDR3 gives the full variable domain: GAGVSQSPRYKVTKRGQDVALRCDPISGHVSLYWYRQALGQGPEFLTYFNYEAQQDKSGLPNDRFSAERPEGSISTLTIQRTEQRDSAMYRCASSLLTTASGSSYNEQFFGPGTRLTVL.